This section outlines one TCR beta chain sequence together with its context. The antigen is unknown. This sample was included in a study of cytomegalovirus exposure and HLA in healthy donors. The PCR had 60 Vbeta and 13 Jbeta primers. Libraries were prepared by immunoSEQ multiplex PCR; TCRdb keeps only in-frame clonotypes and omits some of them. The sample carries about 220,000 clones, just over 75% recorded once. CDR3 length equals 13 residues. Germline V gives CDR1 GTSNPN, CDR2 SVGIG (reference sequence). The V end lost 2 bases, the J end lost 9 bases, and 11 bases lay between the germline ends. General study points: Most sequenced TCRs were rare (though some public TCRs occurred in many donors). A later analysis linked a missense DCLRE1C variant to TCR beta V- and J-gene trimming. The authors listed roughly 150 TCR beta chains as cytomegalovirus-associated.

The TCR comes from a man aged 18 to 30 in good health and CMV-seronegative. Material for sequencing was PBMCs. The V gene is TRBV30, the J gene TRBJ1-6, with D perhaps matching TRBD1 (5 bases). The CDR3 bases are TGTGCCTGGAGTCCTGGGGGAGGTTCACCCCTCCACTTT. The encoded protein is CAWSPGGGSPLHF.